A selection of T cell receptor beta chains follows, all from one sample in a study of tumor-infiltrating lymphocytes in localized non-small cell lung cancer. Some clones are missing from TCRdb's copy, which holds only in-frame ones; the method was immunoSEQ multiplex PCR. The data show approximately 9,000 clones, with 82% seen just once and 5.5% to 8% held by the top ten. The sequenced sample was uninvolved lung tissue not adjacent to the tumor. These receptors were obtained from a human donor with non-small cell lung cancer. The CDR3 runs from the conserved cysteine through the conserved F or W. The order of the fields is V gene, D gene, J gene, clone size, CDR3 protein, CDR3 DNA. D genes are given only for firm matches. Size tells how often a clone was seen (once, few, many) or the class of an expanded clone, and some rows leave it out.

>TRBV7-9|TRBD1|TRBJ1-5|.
CASSRDRADQPQHF
TGTGCCAGCAGCCGAGACAGGGCCGATCAGCCCCAGCATTTT
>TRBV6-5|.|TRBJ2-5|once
CASSYSESGGETQYF
TGTGCCAGCAGTTACTCAGAGTCTGGGGGAGAGACCCAGTACTTC
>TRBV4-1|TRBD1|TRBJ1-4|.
CASSQGQGWEKLFF
TGCGCCAGCAGCCAAGGACAGGGTTGGGAAAAACTGTTTTTT
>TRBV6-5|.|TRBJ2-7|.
CASSYYSGRPYEQYF
TGTGCCAGCAGTTACTACTCAGGACGACCCTACGAGCAGTACTTC
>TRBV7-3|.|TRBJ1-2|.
CASSSDLGGYTF
TGTGCCAGCAGCTCAGATCTCGGGGGCTACACCTTC
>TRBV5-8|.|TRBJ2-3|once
CASSSWKGGSTDTQYF
TGTGCCAGCAGCTCATGGAAGGGGGGTTCCACAGATACGCAGTATTTT
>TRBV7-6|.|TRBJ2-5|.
CASSGRETQYF
TGTGCCAGCAGCGGGCGAGAGACCCAGTACTTC
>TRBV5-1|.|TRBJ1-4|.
CASTWGTPTNEKLFF
TGCGCCAGCACTTGGGGGACCCCAACTAATGAAAAACTGTTTTTT
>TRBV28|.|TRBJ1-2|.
CASSSASANYGYTF
TGTGCCAGCAGTTCCGCCAGCGCTAACTATGGCTACACCTTC
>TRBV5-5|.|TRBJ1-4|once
CASSFGSRNEKLFF
TGTGCCAGCAGCTTCGGGAGCCGAAATGAAAAACTGTTTTTT
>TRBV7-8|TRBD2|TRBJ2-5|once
CASSLNWRGAWETQYF
TGTGCCAGCAGCTTGAACTGGCGGGGGGCGTGGGAGACCCAGTACTTC
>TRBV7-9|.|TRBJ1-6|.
CASSFSNEGGKSPLHF
TGTGCCAGCAGCTTTTCCAATGAGGGGGGGAAATCACCCCTCCACTTT
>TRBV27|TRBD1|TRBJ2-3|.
CASSLAFRGWDTDTQYF
TGTGCCAGCAGTTTAGCCTTCAGGGGGTGGGACACAGATACGCAGTATTTT
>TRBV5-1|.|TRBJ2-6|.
CASSTTNSGANVLTF
TGCGCCAGCAGCACGACCAACTCTGGGGCCAACGTCCTGACTTTC
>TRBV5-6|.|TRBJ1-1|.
CASSLQVTTEAFF
TGTGCCAGCAGCTTGCAGGTGACCACTGAAGCTTTCTTT
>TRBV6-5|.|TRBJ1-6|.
CASSYRGSSYNSPLHF
TGTGCCAGCAGTTACCGGGGAAGCTCCTATAATTCACCCCTCCACTTT
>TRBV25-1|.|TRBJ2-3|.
CASSVGRGWDTQYF
TGTGCCAGCAGTGTTGGCAGGGGTTGGGATACGCAGTATTTT
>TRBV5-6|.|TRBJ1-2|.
CASSSWQGSNYGYTF
TGTGCCAGCAGCTCTTGGCAGGGATCTAACTATGGCTACACCTTC
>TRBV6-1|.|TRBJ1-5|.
CASSEVGGSNQPQHF
TGTGCCAGCAGTGAAGTTGGAGGGAGCAATCAGCCCCAGCATTTT
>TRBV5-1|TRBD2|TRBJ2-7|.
CASSPGTSLQYF
TGTGCCAGCAGCCCAGGGACTAGTTTGCAGTACTTC
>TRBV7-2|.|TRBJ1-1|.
CASSLTRGNTEAFF
TGTGCCAGCAGCTTAACCAGGGGAAACACTGAAGCTTTCTTT
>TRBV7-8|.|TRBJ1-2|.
CASSLEVQAYGYTF
TGTGCCAGCAGTCTAGAGGTACAGGCGTATGGCTACACCTTC
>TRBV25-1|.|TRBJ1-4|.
CASSLGGVTTNEKLFF
TGTGCCAGCAGTCTAGGAGGGGTGACAACTAATGAAAAACTGTTTTTT
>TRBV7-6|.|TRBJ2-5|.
CASSSSPSTVQETQYF
TGTGCCAGCAGTTCATCACCCTCGACGGTGCAAGAGACCCAGTACTTC
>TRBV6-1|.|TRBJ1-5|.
CASSRDNQPQHF
TGTGCCAGCTCCAGGGACAATCAGCCCCAGCATTTT
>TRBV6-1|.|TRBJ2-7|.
CASSDRAGDQQYF
TGTGCCAGCAGTGACCGGGCAGGGGATCAGCAGTACTTC
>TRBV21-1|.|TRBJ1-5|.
CASSKGGRLNNQPQHF
TGTGCCAGCAGCAAAGGTGGCAGGCTGAATAATCAGCCCCAGCATTTT
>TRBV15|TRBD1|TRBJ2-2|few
CATSREDRDRGRVLNTGELFF
TGTGCCACCAGCAGAGAGGACCGGGACAGGGGCCGAGTTCTGAACACCGGGGAGCTGTTTTTT
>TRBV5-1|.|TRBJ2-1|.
CASSSGPAYNEQFF
TGCGCCAGCAGTTCCGGCCCTGCCTACAATGAGCAGTTCTTC
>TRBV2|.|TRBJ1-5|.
CASRQGLSNQPQHF
TGTGCCAGCAGACAGGGCCTTAGCAATCAGCCCCAGCATTTT
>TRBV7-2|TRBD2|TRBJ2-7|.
CASSVSGLAVYEQYF
TGTGCCAGCAGCGTATCGGGACTAGCGGTCTACGAGCAGTACTTC
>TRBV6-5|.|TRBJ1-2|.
CASSYSGGRGYGYTF
TGTGCCAGCAGTTACTCGGGGGGGCGAGGCTATGGCTACACCTTC
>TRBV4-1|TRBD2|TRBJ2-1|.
CASSLAGLAANEQFF
TGCGCCAGCAGCCTTGCCGGACTAGCTGCCAATGAGCAGTTCTTC
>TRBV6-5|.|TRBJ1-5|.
CASSYTTGGNQPQHF
TGTGCCAGCAGTTACACGACCGGTGGCAATCAGCCCCAGCATTTT
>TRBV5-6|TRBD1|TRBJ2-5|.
CASSFDRGKTQYF
TGTGCCAGCAGCTTCGACAGGGGTAAGACCCAGTACTTC
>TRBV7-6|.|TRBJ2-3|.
CASSPRAHTDTQYF
TGTGCCAGCAGCCCCAGGGCCCACACAGATACGCAGTATTTT
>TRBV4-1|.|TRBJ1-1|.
CASSSHLTGTYLGDTEAFF
TGCGCCAGCAGCTCGCACCTTACTGGGACCTATCTCGGGGACACTGAAGCTTTCTTT
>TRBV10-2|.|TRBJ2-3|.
CASSKARGPGGDTQYF
TGCGCCAGCAGTAAAGCAAGGGGACCAGGGGGGGATACGCAGTATTTT
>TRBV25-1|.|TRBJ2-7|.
CASSELGRYEQYF
TGTGCCAGCAGTGAGTTAGGTCGATACGAGCAGTACTTC
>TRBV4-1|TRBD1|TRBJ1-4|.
CASSRLGTGDEKLFF
TGCGCCAGCAGCCGGCTCGGGACAGGGGATGAAAAACTGTTTTTT
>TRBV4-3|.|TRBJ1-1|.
CASSREAGLDTEAFF
TGCGCCAGCAGCCGAGAAGCAGGGCTGGACACTGAAGCTTTCTTT
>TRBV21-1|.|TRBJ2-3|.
CASRLAGALTTDTQYF
TGTGCCAGCAGACTAGCGGGAGCGCTAACCACAGATACGCAGTATTTT
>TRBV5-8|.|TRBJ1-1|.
CASSLSNLGAFF
TGTGCCAGCAGCTTAAGTAACCTTGGGGCTTTCTTT
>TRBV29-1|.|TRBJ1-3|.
CSVQGNSGNTIYF
TGCAGCGTCCAGGGGAACTCTGGAAACACCATATATTTT
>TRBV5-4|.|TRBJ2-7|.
CASSLNRDYEQYF
TGTGCCAGCAGCTTGAATAGGGACTACGAGCAGTACTTC
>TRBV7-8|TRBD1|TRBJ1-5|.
CASSPTTMTGTRSNQPQHF
TGTGCCAGCAGCCCGACCACCATGACAGGGACGAGGAGCAATCAGCCCCAGCATTTT
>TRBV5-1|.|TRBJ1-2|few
CASSPSLGYTF
TGCGCCAGCAGCCCGTCACTAGGCTACACCTTC
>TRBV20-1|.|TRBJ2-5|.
CSAPLGETQYF
TGCAGTGCTCCCCTTGGGGAGACCCAGTACTTC
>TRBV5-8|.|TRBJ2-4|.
CASSSWSTEKNIQYF
TGTGCCAGCAGCTCCTGGTCTACGGAAAAAAACATTCAGTACTTC
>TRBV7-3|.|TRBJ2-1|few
CASSTKTGGHEQFF
TGTGCCAGCAGCACTAAGACCGGGGGGCATGAGCAGTTCTTC
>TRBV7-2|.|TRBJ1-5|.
CASSWQGWQPQHF
TGTGCCAGCAGCTGGCAGGGTTGGCAGCCCCAGCATTTT
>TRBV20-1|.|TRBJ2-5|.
CSAGASKTQYF
TGCAGTGCTGGCGCTTCGAAAACCCAGTACTTC
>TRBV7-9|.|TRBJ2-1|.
CASSPGSGLSVFYEQFF
TGTGCCAGCAGTCCGGGCTCGGGACTGTCGGTTTTCTATGAGCAGTTCTTC
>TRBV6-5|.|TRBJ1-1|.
CASSPSLGFTEAFF
TGTGCCAGCAGCCCATCCTTGGGGTTCACTGAAGCTTTCTTT
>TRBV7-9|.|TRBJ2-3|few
CASSHLGGRGSTDTQYF
TGTGCCAGCAGCCACCTGGGGGGCAGGGGTAGCACAGATACGCAGTATTTT